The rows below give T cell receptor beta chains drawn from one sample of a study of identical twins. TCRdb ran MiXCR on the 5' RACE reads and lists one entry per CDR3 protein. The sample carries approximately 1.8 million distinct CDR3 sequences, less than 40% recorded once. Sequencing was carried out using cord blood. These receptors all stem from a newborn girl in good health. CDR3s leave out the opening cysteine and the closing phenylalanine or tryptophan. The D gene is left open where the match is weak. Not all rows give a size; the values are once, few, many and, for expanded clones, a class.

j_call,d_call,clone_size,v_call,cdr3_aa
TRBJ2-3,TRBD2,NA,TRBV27,ASSLPARERYLSTDTQY
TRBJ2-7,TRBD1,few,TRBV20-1,SAGDSGYYEQY
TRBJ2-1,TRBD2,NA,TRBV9,ASSAASGVPREQF
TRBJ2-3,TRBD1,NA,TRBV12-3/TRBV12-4,ASSSRDRITDTQY
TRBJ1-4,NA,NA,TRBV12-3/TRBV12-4,ASSPTGSGNEKLF
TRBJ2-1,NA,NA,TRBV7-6,ASSLSGQRTNEQF
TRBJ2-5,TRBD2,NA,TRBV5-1,ASNLFTASGHQETQY
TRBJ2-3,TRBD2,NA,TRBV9,ASSPRNPQRELAGITDTQY
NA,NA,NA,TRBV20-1,SASVLAEQY
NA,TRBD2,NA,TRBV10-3,AISEVGEGAEQY
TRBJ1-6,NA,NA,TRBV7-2,ASSLVFQPYNSPLH
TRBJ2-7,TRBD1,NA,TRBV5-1,ASSLALGTGDNEQY
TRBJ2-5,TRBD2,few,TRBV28,ASRSWGGGYQETQY
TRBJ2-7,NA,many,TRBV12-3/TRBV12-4,ASSMLDHYEQY
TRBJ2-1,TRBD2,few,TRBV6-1,ASSDSGAGAYNEQF